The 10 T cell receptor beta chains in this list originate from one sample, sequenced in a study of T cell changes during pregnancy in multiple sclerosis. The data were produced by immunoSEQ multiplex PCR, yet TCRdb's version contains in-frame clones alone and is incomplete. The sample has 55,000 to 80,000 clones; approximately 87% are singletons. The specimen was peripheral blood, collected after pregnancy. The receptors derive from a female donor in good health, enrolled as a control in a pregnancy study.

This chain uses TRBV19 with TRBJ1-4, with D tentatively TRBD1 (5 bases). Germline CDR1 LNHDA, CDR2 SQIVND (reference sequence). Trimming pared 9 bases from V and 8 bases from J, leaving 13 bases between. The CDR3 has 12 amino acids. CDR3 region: CASSRVREKLFF. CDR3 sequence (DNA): TGTGCCAGCTCCAGGGTGCGGGAAAAACTGTTTTTT.

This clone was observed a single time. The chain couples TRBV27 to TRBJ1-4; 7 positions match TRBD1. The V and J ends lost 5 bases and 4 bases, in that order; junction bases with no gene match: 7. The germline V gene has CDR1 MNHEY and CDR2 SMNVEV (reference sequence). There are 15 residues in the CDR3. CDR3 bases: TGTGCCAGCAGTGCCTTATCAGGGGGTAATGAAAAACTGTTTTTT. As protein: CASSALSGGNEKLFF.

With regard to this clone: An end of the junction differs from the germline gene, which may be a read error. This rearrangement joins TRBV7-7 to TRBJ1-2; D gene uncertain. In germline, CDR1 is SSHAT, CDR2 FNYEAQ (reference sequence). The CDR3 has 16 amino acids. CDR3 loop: CASSLVWRNAKPGYTF. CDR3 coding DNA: TGTGCTAGCAGCTTAGTCTGGAGAAACGCGAAACCGGGCTACACCTTC.

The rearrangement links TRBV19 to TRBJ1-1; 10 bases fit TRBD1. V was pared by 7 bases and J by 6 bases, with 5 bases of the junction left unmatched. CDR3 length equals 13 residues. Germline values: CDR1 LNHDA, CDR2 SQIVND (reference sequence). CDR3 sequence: CASTGQGRPEAFF. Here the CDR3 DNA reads TGTGCCAGTACGGGACAGGGGCGGCCTGAAGCTTTCTTT.

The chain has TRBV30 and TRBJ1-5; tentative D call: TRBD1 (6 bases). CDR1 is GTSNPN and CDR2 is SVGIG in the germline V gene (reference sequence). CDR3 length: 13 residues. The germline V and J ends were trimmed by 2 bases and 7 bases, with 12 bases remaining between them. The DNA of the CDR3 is TGTGCCTGGAGTCCACAGGGCGGACAGCCCCAGCATTTT. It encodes CAWSPQGGQPQHF.

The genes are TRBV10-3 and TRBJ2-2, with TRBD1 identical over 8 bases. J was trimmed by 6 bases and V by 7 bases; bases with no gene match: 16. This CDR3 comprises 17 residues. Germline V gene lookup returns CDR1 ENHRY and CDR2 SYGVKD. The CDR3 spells CAIKEVGQGQKSGELFF. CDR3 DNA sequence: TGTGCCATCAAGGAGGTTGGACAGGGACAGAAGTCCGGGGAGCTGTTTTTT.

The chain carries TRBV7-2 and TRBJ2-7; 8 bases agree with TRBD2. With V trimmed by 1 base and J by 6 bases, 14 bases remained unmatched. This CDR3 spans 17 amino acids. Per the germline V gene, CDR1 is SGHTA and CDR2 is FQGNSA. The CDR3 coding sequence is TGTGCCAGCAGCTTAGTGGGCTCGGGGACTAGTTCCCTCGAGCAGTACTTC. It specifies CASSLVGSGTSSLEQYF. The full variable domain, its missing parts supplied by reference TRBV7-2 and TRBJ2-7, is GAGVSQSPSNKVTEKGKDVELRCDPISGHTALYWYRQSLGQGLEFLIYFQGNSAPDKSGLPSDRFSAERTGGSVSTLTIQRTQQEDSAVYLCASSLVGSGTSSLEQYFGPGTRLTVT.

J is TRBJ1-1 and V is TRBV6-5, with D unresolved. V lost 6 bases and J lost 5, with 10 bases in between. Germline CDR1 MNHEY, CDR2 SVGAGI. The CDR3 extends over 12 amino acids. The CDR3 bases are TGTGCCAGCAGCATATCGGGAACTGAAGCTTTCTTT. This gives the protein CASSISGTEAFF.

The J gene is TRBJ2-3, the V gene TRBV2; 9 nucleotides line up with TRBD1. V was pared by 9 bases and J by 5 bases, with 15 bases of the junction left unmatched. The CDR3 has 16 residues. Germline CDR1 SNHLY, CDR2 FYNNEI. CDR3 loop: CARRTTGTGSGDTQYF. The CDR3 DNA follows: TGTGCCAGACGAACCACCGGGACAGGGTCGGGAGATACGCAGTATTTT. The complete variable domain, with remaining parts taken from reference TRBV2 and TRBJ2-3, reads EPEVTQTPSHQVTQMGQEVILRCVPISNHLYFYWYRQILGQKVEFLVSFYNNEISEKSEIFDDQFSVERPDGSNFTLKIRSTKLEDSAMYFCARRTTGTGSGDTQYFGPGTRLTVL.

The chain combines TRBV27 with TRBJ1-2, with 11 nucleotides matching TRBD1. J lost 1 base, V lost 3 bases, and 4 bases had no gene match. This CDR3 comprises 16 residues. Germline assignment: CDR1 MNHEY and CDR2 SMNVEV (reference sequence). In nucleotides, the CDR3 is TGTGCCAGCAGTTTGGACAGGGGGCTGGGTAACTATGGCTACACCTTC. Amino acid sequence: CASSLDRGLGNYGYTF.